This T cell receptor beta chain emerged from a study of human T cells and chemical hapten exposure (dated by TCRdb to about 2021). In the study overall: For sensitization, 2% DPC in acetone was applied to a roughly 2 cm by roughly 2 cm area of upper inner arm skin. Alopecia areata with under or over 50% scalp involvement, alopecia totalis and alopecia universalis were represented in the patient cohort, which was mostly female. Patch testing was performed on the upper back with Finn chambers containing 0.01% DPC, and the patch tests were scored after 6 days according to International Contact Dermatitis Research Group standards. In alopecia patients, the study followed how the peripheral blood TCR repertoire changed in vivo over primary and secondary sensitization to diphenylcyclopropenone (DPC), a hapten. Libraries were combined into a pool for sequencing, and differences in TCR yield between samples came mainly from small differences in library volumes within the pool. Weekly therapeutic DPC doses were additionally applied to the scalp of patients throughout the roughly 23-week study period. Patient blood was sampled pre-sensitization (week 0) and at 2, 6 and about 24 weeks after DPC sensitization. About 27 alopecia patients gave blood for TCR sequencing at one to four time points (pre-sensitization, 2, 6 and 24 weeks). On the study overall, not on this receptor specifically: Patch test score correlated positively with the number of PT1 expanded TCRs, reaching significance at thresholds 8, 16 and 32 but not at 4. Compared with pre-sensitization or healthy control sets, expanded TCRs formed significantly more large CDR3 similarity clusters, which is consistent with antigen-driven responses. DPC sensitization did not change how many TCRs were above 1 in 1000 frequency, and no evidence was found of alterations in global repertoire structure. Repeated subsampling changed both the strength of the expansion versus patch-test correlation and the threshold at which that correlation became significant. All patients had alopecia, a presumed autoimmune disease, so their immune response might differ from that of healthy individuals.

In light of the paper, this sample's time point label describes: patch test 3, about 24 weeks after DPC sensitization. The intended sense of this specimen's treatment or condition label: therapeutic diphenylcyclopropenone sensitization with weekly scalp DPC. At each patch-test visit, blood was drawn before the patch test was applied. Patients were considered eligible if aged 18 to 70, diagnosed with alopecia and deemed suitable for DPC therapy, and patients were excluded if pregnant. Total RNA was isolated from unfractionated whole blood collected in Tempus Blood RNA tubes. Only a few counts were recorded for this clonotype. Its specific antigen is unknown. No base qualities exist here, and no much larger clone lies one base off it. Relative to germline, V is missing 2 bases and J is missing 10 bases, with 12 bases of the junction outside any gene match. As encoded in the germline V gene, CDR1 is SGHTA while CDR2 is FQGTGA. Measured from the cysteine to the phenylalanine, the CDR3 is 17 residues long. Left in the record is the CDR3 DNA by itself, 51 bases read in frame from the first base.

Receptor libraries were prepared by RACE. These reads were obtained on a NextSeq 500. Library preparation attached unique molecular identifiers to individual cDNA molecules for quantitative, reproducible TCR counting. Both TCR alpha and TCR beta chains were sequenced from each blood RNA sample. Under the source paper's analysis protocol: Samples had a median of about 96,000 TCRs, with a range from roughly 23,224 to 750,000. V, J and CDR3 annotation of the TCR reads was performed with the Decombinator software suite. For PS versus PT1 abundance plots, all samples were subsampled to the same number of TCRs (28,000). TCRs were defined as expanded if absent before sensitization and observed at least eight times at the 2-week time point. TCRdb reprocessed the public reads (quality trimming at Q25 with fastp, clone calling with MiXCR) and kept in-frame beta chains. Each CDR3 protein appears once, grouped with its most common genes and DNA. V and J calls and clone size were set by TCRdb, not the authors. Present in this sample are about 170,000 distinct CDR3 sequences, around a quarter of which were seen just once. About 2% of the sample is in the top ten clones.

The specimen comprised whole blood, sampled in connection with sensitization to the hapten diphenylcyclopropenone (DPC). This chain joins TRBV7-3 to TRBJ2-1; 12 central nucleotides agree with TRBD2. This sequence originates from a woman in her late teens or twenties with alopecia areata. Some clones in this sample may be carry-over from other donors' samples. The DNA is TGTGCCAGCAGCTTATCTCTAGCGGGAGGGCCCAATGAGGAGCAGTTCTTC. This codes for CASSLSLAGGPNEEQFF.